A few counts support the clone carrying this TCR beta chain. Its antigen is currently unknown. The data belong to a study of cytomegalovirus exposure and HLA in healthy donors. Amplification used 60 Vbeta primers and 13 Jbeta primers. TCRdb keeps only in-frame clones here, not all; method: immunoSEQ multiplex PCR. The data contain 170,000 or so clones, around 78% of them singletons. CDR3 length: 16 amino acids. CDR1 is SGHRS and CDR2 is YFSETQ in the germline V gene. V lost 2 bases to trimming and J lost 7 bases; unmatched junction nucleotides: 6. Findings and limits, study-wide: As confirmed in vitro, three CMV-associated chains were specific for CMV antigens. It was reportedly the case that the classifier diagnosed cytomegalovirus status with high specificity and sensitivity.

This receptor was taken from a woman aged 45-65 years in good health and CMV-seropositive. The sequencing sample was made of PBMCs. The chain combines TRBV5-1 with TRBJ2-1; 13 nucleotides agree with TRBD2. The CDR3 region is CASSLPTSGGANEQFF. The CDR3 region has the DNA TGCGCCAGCAGCTTACCTACTAGCGGGGGGGCGAATGAGCAGTTCTTC.